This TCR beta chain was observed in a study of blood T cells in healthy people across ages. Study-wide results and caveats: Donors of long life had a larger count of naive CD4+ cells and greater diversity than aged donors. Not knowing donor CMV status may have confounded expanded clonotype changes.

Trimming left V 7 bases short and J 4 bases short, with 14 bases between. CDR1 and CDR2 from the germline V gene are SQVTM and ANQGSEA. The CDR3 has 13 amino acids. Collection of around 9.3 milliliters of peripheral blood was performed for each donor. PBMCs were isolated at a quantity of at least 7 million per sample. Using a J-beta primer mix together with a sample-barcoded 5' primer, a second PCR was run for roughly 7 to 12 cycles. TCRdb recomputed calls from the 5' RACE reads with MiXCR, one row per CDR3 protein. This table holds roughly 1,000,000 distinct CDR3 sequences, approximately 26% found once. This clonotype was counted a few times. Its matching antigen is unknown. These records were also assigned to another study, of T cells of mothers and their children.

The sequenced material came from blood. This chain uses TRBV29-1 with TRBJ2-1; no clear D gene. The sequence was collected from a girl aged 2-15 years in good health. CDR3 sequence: CSADLQPYNEQFF. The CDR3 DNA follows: TGCAGCGCCGACCTACAGCCTTACAATGAGCAGTTCTTC.